This T cell receptor beta chain was recovered during a study of blood T cell repertoires in COVID-19. Clones were read by immunoSEQ multiplex PCR, and TCRdb kept only the in-frame ones, dropping some. Among about 280,000 clones listed, around 93% were seen once. V was cut by 0 bases and J by 5 bases, with 17 bases left in between. The CDR3 runs to 16 residues. The germline V gene has CDR1 LNHNV and CDR2 YYDKDF (reference sequence). The chain couples TRBV15 to TRBJ2-7; a possible D gene is TRBD1 (6 bases). Sequenced sample: PBMCs or T cells enriched from blood (not recorded which). This receptor was obtained from a man in his forties or fifties who had been exposed to COVID-19. The CDR3 DNA reads as TGTGCCACCAGCAGAGACCCGACAGGAGGAATCGACGAGCAGTACTTC. This codes for CATSRDPTGGIDEQYF.